The clone carrying this T cell receptor (beta chain) was observed a handful of times. Its antigen is as yet unknown. The V gene lost 2 bases and the J gene lost 8 bases, with 7 bases spanning the gap. The CDR3 length is 11 residues. Looked up from germline, CDR1 is SGHDT and CDR2 is YYEEEE. Sequenced by immunoSEQ multiplex PCR; TCRdb stores in-frame clones only, minus some. This sample has 30,000 to 35,000 clones, with around 80% found just once. This sample was taken from a study of OX40 agonist ivuxolimab in advanced cancers. Study-wide findings and caveats: No antigen was identified for the clonally expanded peripheral T cells.

The specimen was CD4+ or CD8+ T cells sorted from blood, collected in a trial of the OX40 agonist ivuxolimab. The V gene is TRBV5-6, the J gene TRBJ1-2; D remains ambiguous. The source is an adult with an advanced solid tumor such as melanoma, head and neck, liver or kidney cancer. CDR3 sequence (DNA): TGTGCCAGCAGCTTTACCGGGGGCTACACCTTC. Translating gives CASSFTGGYTF.